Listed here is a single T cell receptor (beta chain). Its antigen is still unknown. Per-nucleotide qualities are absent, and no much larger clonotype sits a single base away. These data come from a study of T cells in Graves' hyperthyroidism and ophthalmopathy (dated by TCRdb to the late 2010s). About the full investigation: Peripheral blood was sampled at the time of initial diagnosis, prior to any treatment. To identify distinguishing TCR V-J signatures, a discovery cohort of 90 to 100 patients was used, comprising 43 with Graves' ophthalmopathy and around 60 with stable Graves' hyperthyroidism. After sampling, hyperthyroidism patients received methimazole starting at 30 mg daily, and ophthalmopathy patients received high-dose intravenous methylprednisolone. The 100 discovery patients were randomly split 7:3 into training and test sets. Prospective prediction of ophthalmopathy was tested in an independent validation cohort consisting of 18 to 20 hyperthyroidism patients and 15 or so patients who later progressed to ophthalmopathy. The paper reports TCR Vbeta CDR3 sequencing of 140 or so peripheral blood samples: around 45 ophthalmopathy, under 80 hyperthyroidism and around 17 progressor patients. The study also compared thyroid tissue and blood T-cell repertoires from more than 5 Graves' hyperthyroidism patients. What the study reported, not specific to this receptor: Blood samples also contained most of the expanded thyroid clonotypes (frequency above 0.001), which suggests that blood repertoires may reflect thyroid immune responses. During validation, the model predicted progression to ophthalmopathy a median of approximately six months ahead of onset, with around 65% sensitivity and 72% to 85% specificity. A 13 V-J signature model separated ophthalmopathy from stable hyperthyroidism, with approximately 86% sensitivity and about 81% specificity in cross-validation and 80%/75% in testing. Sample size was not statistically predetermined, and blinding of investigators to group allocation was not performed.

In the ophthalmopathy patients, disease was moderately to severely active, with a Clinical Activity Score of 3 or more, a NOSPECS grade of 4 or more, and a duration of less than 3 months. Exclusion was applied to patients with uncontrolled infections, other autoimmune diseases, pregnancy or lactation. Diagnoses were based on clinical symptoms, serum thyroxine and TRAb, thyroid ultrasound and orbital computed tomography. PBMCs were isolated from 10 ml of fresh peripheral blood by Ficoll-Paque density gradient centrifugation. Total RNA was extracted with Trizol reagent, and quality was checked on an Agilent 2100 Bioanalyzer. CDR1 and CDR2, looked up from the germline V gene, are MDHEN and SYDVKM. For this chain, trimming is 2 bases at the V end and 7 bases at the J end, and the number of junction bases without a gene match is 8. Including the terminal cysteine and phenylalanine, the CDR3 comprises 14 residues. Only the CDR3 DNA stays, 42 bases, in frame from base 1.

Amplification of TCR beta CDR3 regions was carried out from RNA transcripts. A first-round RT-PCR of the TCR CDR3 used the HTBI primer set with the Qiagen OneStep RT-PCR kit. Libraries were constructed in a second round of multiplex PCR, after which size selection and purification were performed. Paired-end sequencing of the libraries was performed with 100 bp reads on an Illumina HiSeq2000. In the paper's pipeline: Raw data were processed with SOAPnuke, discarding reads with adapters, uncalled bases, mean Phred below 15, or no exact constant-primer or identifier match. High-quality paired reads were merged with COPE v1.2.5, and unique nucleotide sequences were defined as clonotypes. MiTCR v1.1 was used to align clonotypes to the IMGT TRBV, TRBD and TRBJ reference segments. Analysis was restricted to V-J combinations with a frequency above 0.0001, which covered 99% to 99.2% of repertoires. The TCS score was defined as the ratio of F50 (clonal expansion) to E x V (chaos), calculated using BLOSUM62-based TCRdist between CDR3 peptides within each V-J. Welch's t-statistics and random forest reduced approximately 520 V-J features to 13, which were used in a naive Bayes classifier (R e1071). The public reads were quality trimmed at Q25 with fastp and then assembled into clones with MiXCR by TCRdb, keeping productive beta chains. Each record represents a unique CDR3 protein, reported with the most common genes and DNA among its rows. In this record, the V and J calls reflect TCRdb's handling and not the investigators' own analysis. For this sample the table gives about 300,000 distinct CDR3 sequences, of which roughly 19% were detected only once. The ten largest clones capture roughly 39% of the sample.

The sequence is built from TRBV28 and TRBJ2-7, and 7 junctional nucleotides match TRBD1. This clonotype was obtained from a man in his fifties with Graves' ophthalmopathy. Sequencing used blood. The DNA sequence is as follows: TGTGCCAGCAGTTTAACAGGGGCCTCGAGGGAGCAGTACTTC. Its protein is CASSLTGASREQYF.